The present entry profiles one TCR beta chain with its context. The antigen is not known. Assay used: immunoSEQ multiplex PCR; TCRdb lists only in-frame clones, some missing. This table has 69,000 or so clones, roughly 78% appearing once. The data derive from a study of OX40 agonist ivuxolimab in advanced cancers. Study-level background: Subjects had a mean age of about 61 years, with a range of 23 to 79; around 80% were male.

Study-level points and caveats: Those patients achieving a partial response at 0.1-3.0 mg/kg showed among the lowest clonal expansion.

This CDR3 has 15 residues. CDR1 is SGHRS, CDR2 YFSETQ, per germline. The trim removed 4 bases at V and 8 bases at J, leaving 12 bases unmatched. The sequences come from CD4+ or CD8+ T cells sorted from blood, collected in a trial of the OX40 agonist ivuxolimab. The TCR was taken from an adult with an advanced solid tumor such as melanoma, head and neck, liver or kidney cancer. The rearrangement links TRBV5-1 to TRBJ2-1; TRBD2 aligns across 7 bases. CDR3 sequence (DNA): TGCGCCAGCAGCAGGGCTAGCGGACGAAGCGATGAGCAGTTCTTC. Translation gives CASSRASGRSDEQFF. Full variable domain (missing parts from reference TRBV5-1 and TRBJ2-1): KAGVTQTPRYLIKTRGQQVTLSCSPISGHRSVSWYQQTPGQGLQFLFEYFSETQRNKGNFPGRFSGRQFSNSRSEMNVSTLELGDSALYLCASSRASGRSDEQFFGPGTRLTVL.